The 16 T cell receptor beta chains listed next were all sequenced from one sample in a study of somatic mutations in cytotoxic T cells in rheumatoid arthritis. The assay was immunoSEQ multiplex PCR, and TCRdb's table has in-frame clones only and misses some. Seen here are approximately 11,000 clones, roughly 71% observed once, and the top ten hold roughly 35%. The material sequenced was CD8+ T cells sorted from blood. The source of these receptors is an adult with rheumatoid arthritis.

This chain connects TRBV19 to TRBJ2-2; no firm D call. Trimming took off 9 bases at V and 4 bases at J, with 15 bases between the two ends. There are 14 residues in the CDR3. Germline lookup yields CDR1 LNHDA and CDR2 SQIVND (reference sequence). The CDR3 DNA reads TGTGCCAGCTCGGTTTACAGACTCACCGGGGAGCTGTTTTTT. This codes for CASSVYRLTGELFF.

V gene TRBV27 combines with J gene TRBJ2-1; no firm D call. The length of the CDR3 is 15 residues. The germline V gene has CDR1 MNHEY and CDR2 SMNVEV (reference sequence). The V end was cut by 4 bases, the J end by 5 bases, with 15 bases between. The CDR3 reads CASSSLILKDNEQFF. For the CDR3, the DNA is TGTGCCAGCAGTTCCTTAATTCTGAAAGACAATGAGCAGTTCTTC.

This chain uses TRBV7-9 with TRBJ1-1; D call uncertain. Trimming pared 5 bases from V and 5 bases from J, leaving 6 bases between. There are 11 residues in the CDR3. The germline gives CDR1 SEHNR, CDR2 FQNEAQ (reference sequence). The CDR3 DNA reads as TGTGCCAGCAGCCAAATGACTGAAGCTTTCTTT. Its translation: CASSQMTEAFF.

The V and J genes are TRBV2 and TRBJ1-1; D is unresolved. Trimming removed 5 bases at V and 1 base at J, with 5 bases between. Germline-derived CDR1 and CDR2 are SNHLY and FYNNEI. The CDR3 runs 12 residues. CDR3 loop: CASSNRNTEAFF. Written as DNA, the CDR3 is TGTGCCAGCAGTAACAGGAACACTGAAGCTTTCTTT.

The V gene is TRBV7-2, the J gene TRBJ2-7, with TRBD1 matching over 8 bases. The CDR3 is made up of 12 amino acids. V dropped 8 bases and J dropped 6; count of bases not matched to a gene: 6. Germline V lookup: CDR1 SGHTA, CDR2 FQGNSA. For the CDR3, the DNA is TGTGCCAGCGCCCAGGGGGCGGGCGAGCAGTACTTC. Amino acids: CASAQGAGEQYF.

V is TRBV6-6 and J is TRBJ1-1; D is perhaps TRBD1 (5 bases). V was pared by 0 bases and J by 8 bases, with 10 bases between. The CDR3 has 13 residues. CDR1 and CDR2 (germline): MNHNY, SVGAGI (reference sequence). The CDR3 nucleotides are TGTGCCAGCAGTTACTCGAGAGACAGAGAAGCTTTCTTT. It codes for CASSYSRDREAFF.

This clone was recorded a few times. This rearrangement joins TRBV7-6 to TRBJ1-6, with a weak D call TRBD1 (6 bases). The V gene lost 1 base and the J gene lost 5 bases, with 12 bases spanning the gap. This CDR3 has 16 amino acids. Germline CDR1 SGHVS, CDR2 FNYEAQ. The CDR3 is CASSLGGGIDNSPLHF. The CDR3 DNA is TGTGCCAGCAGCTTAGGAGGGGGGATTGATAATTCACCCCTCCACTTT.

The chain carries TRBV5-1 and TRBJ2-7; a weak D match, TRBD2 (5 bases). CDR3 length: 14 amino acids. Trimming stripped 1 base from V and 2 bases from J, with 10 bases between. Germline V gene lookup returns CDR1 SGHRS and CDR2 YFSETQ. CDR3 sequence (DNA): TGCGCCAGCAGCTTGAGGCTCGGGACCTACGAGCAGTACTTC. Translation: CASSLRLGTYEQYF.

This clone was seen just once. The chain is built from TRBV19 and TRBJ1-5; D possibly corresponds to TRBD1 (6 bases). Germline CDR1 is LNHDA and CDR2 is SQIVND (reference sequence). The CDR3 has 15 residues. Trimming removed 1 base at V and 4 bases at J, with 11 bases between. CDR3 sequence: CASSIGQVRNQPQHF. CDR3 nucleotides: TGTGCCAGTAGTATAGGACAGGTACGAAATCAGCCCCAGCATTTT.

V usage is TRBV7-6 and J usage is TRBJ2-7; D is possibly TRBD1 (6 bases). This CDR3 has 14 residues. Trimming left V 5 bases short and J 0 bases short, with 11 bases between. In germline, CDR1 is SGHVS, CDR2 FNYEAQ. DNA of the CDR3: TGTGCCAGCAGCCCCGAGGACAGCTCCTACGAGCAGTACTTC. It is translated as CASSPEDSSYEQYF. Based on the CDR3 plus reference TRBV7-6 and TRBJ2-7, the full variable domain is GAGVSQSPRYKVTKRGQDVALRCDPISGHVSLYWYRQALGQGPEFLTYFNYEAQQDKSGLPNDRFSAERPEGSISTLTIQRTEQRDSAMYRCASSPEDSSYEQYFGPGTRLTVT.

CDR3 in amino acids: CASSVVGGFGNEQFF. The CDR3 bases are TGTGCCAGCAGCGTAGTTGGGGGGTTCGGGAATGAGCAGTTCTTC. The V gene is TRBV9, the J gene TRBJ2-1; D might be TRBD2 (6 bases). The CDR3 runs to 15 residues. V lost 0 bases, J lost 7 bases, and 14 bases lay in between. From germline, CDR1 is SGDLS and CDR2 YYNGEE.

V gene TRBV11-2 combines with J gene TRBJ2-1; D gene uncertain. The CDR3 loop spans 11 amino acids. Germline V gives CDR1 SGHAT, CDR2 FQNNGV. V lost 7 bases to trimming and J lost 4 bases, with 5 bases between them. For the CDR3, the DNA is TGTGCCAGCACCGGGTACAATGAGCAGTTCTTC. Translated, it gives CASTGYNEQFF.

The V gene is TRBV15, the J gene TRBJ2-3; TRBD2 might be the D (6 bases). This CDR3 comprises 12 residues. Germline CDR1 reads LNHNV; CDR2 reads YYDKDF (reference sequence). V lost 9 bases and J 5 bases, leaving 12 bases between the germline ends. CDR3 sequence (DNA): TGTGCCACGGGGGGAAGAGGAGATACGCAGTATTTT. It is translated as CATGGRGDTQYF. Based on the CDR3 plus reference TRBV15 and TRBJ2-3, the full variable domain is DAMVIQNPRYQVTQFGKPVTLSCSQTLNHNVMYWYQQKSSQAPKLLFHYYDKDFNNEADTPDNFQSRRPNTSFCFLDIRSPGLGDTAMYLCATGGRGDTQYFGPGTRLTVL.

The rearrangement uses TRBV11-2 and TRBJ2-7; a possible D gene is TRBD1 (5 bases). Germline values: CDR1 SGHAT, CDR2 FQNNGV. V was clipped by 5 bases and J by 6 bases, with 20 bases between them. The CDR3 runs to 15 residues. The CDR3 protein is CASSRYPKDQGEQYF. The CDR3 region has the DNA TGTGCCAGCAGCCGATATCCTAAAGATCAGGGCGAGCAGTACTTC.

V is TRBV2 and J is TRBJ2-1; 12 nucleotides match TRBD1. V gave up 7 bases and J gave up 8 bases; unmatched junction bases: 9. Germline V gives CDR1 SNHLY, CDR2 FYNNEI. There are 15 residues in the CDR3. CDR3 sequence: CASTTGTGGRDEQFF. For the CDR3, the DNA is TGTGCCAGCACCACCGGGACAGGGGGCAGGGATGAGCAGTTCTTC.

This clone has just a few counts. The chain is built from TRBV7-9 and TRBJ2-5, with unresolved D. The length of the CDR3 is 12 residues. In germline, CDR1 is SEHNR, CDR2 FQNEAQ (reference sequence). Trimming left V 1 base short and J 5 bases short, with 5 bases between. The CDR3 here is CASSLVWETQYF. The CDR3 nucleotides read TGTGCCAGCAGCTTAGTATGGGAGACCCAGTACTTC.